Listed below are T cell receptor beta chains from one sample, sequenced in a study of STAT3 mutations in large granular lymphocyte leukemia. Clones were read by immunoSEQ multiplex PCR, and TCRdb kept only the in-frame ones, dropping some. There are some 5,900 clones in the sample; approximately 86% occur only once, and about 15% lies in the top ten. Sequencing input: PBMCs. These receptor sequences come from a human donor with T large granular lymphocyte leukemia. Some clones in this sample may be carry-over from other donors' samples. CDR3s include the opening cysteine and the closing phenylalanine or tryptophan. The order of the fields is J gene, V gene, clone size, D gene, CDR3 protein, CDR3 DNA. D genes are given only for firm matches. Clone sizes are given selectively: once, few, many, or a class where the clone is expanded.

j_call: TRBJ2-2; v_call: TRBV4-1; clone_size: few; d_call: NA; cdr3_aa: CASSQEVQGIAGELFF; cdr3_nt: TGCGCCAGCAGCCAAGAGGTCCAGGGGATTGCCGGGGAGCTGTTTTTT
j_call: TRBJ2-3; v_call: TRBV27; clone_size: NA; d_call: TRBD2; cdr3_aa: CASSFWGLAGPGTDTQYF; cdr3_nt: TGTGCCAGCAGTTTTTGGGGACTAGCGGGTCCGGGCACAGATACGCAGTATTTT
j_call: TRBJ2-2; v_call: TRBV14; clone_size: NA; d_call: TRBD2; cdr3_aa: CASSAGRYTGELFF; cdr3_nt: TGTGCCAGCAGCGCCGGGAGGTACACCGGGGAGCTGTTTTTT
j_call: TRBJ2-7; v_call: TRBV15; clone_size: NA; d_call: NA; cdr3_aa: CATSRQSGYEQYF; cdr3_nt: TGTGCCACCAGCAGACAGAGCGGCTACGAGCAGTACTTC
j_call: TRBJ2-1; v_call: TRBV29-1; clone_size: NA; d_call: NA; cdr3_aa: CSVEETAYNEQFF; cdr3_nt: TGCAGCGTTGAAGAAACAGCTTACAATGAGCAGTTCTTC
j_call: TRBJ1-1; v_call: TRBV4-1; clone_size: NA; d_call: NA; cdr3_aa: CASSQSTGWGTEAFF; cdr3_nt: TGCGCCAGCAGCCAATCTACAGGGTGGGGCACTGAAGCTTTCTTT
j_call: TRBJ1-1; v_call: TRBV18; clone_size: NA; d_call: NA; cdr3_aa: CASSPGKNTEAFF; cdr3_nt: TGTGCCAGCTCACCGGGGAAGAACACTGAAGCTTTCTTT
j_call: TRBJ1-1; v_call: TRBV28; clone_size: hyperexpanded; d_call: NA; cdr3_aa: CASSLVATEAFF; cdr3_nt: TGTGCCAGCAGTTTGGTTGCCACTGAAGCTTTCTTT
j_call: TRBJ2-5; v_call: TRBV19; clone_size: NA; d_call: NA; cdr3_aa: CASSIGGTAETQYF; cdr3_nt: TGTGCCAGTAGTATAGGCGGAACAGCAGAGACCCAGTACTTC
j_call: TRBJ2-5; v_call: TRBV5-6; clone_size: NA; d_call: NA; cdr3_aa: CASSLGGNQETQYF; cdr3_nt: TGTGCCAGCAGCTTGGGGGGGAACCAAGAGACCCAGTACTTC
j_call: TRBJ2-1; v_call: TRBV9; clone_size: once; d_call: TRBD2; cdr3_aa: CASSVALAGAYNEQFF; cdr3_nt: TGTGCCAGCAGCGTAGCGCTAGCGGGAGCCTACAATGAGCAGTTCTTC
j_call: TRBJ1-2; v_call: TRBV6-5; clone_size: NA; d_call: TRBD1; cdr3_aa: CASSFPGQALYGYTF; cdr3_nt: TGTGCCAGTTCATTCCCGGGACAGGCGCTCTATGGCTACACCTTC
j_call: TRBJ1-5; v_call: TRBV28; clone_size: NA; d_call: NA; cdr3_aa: CASRWTQEWSNPQHF; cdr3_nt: TGTGCCAGCAGATGGACCCAGGAGTGGAGCAATCCCCAGCATTTT
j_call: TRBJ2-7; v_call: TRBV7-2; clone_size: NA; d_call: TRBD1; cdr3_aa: CASSSSDRGLYEQYF; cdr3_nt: TGTGCCAGCAGCTCCTCGGACAGGGGGTTGTACGAGCAGTACTTC
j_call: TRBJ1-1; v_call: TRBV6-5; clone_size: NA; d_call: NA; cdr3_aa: CASSYSGRPEAFF; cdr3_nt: TGTGCCAGCAGTTACTCTGGCAGACCTGAAGCTTTCTTT
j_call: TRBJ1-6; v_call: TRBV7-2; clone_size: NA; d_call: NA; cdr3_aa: CASSLGPGNSPLHF; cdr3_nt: TGTGCCAGCAGCTTAGGCCCGGGGAATTCACCCCTCCACTTT
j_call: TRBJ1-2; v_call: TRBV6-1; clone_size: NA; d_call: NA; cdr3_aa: CASTVNYGYTF; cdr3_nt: TGTGCCAGCACTGTCAACTATGGCTACACCTTC
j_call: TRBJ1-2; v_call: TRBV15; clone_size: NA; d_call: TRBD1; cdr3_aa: CATQSRDRVAGYTF; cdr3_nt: TGTGCCACCCAGTCCCGGGACAGGGTGGCTGGCTACACCTTC
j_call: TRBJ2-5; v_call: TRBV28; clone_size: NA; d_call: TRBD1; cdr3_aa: CASNTLGQGQETQYF; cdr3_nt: TGTGCCAGCAACACCTTGGGACAGGGCCAAGAGACCCAGTACTTC
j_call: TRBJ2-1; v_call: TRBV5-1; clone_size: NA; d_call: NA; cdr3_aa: CASSEPLGEAEQFF; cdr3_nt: TGCGCCAGCAGCGAACCCCTAGGGGAGGCTGAGCAGTTCTTC
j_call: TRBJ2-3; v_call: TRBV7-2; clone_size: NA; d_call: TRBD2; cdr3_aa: CASSLRAGGRQDTQYF; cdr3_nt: TGTGCCAGCAGCTTAAGGGCGGGAGGGCGTCAAGATACGCAGTATTTT
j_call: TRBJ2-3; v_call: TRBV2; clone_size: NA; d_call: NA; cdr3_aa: CASSVETRGTDTQYF; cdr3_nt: TGTGCCAGCAGTGTGGAAACGCGGGGCACAGATACGCAGTATTTT
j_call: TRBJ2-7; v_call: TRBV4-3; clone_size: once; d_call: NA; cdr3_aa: CASSQDADLYEQYF; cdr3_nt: TGCGCCAGCAGCCAAGATGCCGACCTATACGAGCAGTACTTC
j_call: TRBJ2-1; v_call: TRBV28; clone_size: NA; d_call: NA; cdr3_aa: CASSSINRDFGFF; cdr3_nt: TGTGCCAGCAGTTCAATTAACCGGGACTTCGGGTTCTTC
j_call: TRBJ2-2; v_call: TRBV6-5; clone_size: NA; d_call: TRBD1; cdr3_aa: CASSYPTTGATGELFF; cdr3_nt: TGTGCCAGCAGTTACCCAACCACAGGGGCAACCGGGGAGCTGTTTTTT
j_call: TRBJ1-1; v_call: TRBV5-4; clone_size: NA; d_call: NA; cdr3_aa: CASSFRDNTEAFF; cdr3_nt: TGTGCCAGCAGCTTCCGAGACAACACTGAAGCTTTCTTT
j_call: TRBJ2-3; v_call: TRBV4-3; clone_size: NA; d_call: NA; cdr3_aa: CASSQVVLNTQYF; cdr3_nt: TGCGCCAGCAGCCAAGTAGTCCTAAATACGCAGTATTTT
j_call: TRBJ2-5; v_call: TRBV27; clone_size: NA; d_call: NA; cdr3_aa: CASSPTLTVIFPQYF; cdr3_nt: TGTGCCAGCAGTCCGACATTGACGGTTATCTTCCCGCAGTACTTC
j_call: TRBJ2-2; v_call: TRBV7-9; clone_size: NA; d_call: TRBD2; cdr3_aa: CASSTLMGTSGSTGELFF; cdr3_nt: TGTGCCAGCAGCACCTTAATGGGGACTAGCGGGAGCACCGGGGAGCTGTTTTTT
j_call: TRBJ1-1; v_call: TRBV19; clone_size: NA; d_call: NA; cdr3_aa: CASSMIRTGAGSTEAFF; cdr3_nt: TGTGCCAGTAGTATGATCAGGACGGGGGCGGGGAGCACTGAAGCTTTCTTT
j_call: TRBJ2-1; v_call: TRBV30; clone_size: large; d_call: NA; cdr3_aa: CAWSVAVRNEQFF; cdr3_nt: TGTGCCTGGAGTGTAGCGGTGAGGAATGAGCAGTTCTTC
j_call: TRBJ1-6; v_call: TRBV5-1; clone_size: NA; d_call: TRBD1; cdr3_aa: CASSSGTGGDSPLHF; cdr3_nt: TGCGCCAGCAGCTCCGGGACAGGGGGCGATTCACCCCTCCACTTT
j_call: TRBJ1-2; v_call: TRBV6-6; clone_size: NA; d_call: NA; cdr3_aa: CASSQVGVDYTF; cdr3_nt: TGTGCCAGCAGCCAGGTGGGGGTTGACTACACCTTC
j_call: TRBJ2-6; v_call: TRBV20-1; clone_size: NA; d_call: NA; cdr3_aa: CSAPGANVLTF; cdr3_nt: TGCAGTGCTCCTGGGGCCAACGTCCTGACTTTC
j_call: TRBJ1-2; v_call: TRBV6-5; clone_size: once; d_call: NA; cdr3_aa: CASSSWGYGYTF; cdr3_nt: TGTGCCAGCAGTTCTTGGGGTTATGGCTACACCTTC
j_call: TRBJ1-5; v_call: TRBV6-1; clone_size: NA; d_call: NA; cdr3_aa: CASSGSDYSNQPQHF; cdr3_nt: TGTGCCAGCAGTGGGAGCGATTATAGCAATCAGCCCCAGCATTTT
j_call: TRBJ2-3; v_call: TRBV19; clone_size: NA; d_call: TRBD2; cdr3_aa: CASSRLALGDTQYF; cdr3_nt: TGTGCCAGTAGCCGACTAGCGCTGGGAGATACGCAGTATTTT
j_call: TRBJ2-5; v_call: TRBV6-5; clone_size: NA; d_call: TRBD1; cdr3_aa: CASSHRDRGETQYF; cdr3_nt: TGTGCCAGCAGTCATCGGGACAGGGGAGAGACCCAGTACTTC
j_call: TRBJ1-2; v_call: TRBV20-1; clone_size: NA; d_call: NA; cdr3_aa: CSATGSGGYTF; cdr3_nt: TGCAGTGCTACAGGGTCGGGAGGCTACACCTTC
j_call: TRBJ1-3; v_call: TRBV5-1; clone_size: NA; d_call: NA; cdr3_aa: CASTWSTGNTIYF; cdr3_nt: TGCGCCAGCACCTGGTCTACTGGAAACACCATATATTTT
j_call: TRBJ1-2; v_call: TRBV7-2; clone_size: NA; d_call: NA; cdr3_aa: CASSQQGIDRSGYTF; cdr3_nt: TGTGCCAGCAGCCAACAGGGAATTGACCGGAGTGGCTACACCTTC
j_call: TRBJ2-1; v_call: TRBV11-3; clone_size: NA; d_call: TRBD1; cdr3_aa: CASSLKGAWNEQFF; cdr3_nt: TGTGCCAGCAGCCTGAAGGGGGCTTGGAATGAGCAGTTCTTC
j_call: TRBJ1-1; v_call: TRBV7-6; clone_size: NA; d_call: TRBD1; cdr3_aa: CASSLGQGVNTEAFF; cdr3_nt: TGTGCCAGCAGCTTAGGACAGGGGGTGAACACTGAAGCTTTCTTT
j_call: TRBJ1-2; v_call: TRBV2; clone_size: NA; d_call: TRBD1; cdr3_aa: CASSGDRGEDTF; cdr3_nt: TGTGCCAGCAGTGGGGACAGAGGCGAGGACACCTTC
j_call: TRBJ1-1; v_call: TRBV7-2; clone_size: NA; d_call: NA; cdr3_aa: CASSSRTGQNTEAFF; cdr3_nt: TGTGCCAGCAGCTCACGAACGGGGCAGAACACTGAAGCTTTCTTT
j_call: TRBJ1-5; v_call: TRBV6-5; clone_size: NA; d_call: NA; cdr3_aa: CATGLSGHSNQPQHF; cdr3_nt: TGTGCCACCGGACTTTCCGGACATAGCAATCAGCCCCAGCATTTT
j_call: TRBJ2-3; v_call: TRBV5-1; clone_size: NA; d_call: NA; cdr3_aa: CASSLGVADTQYF; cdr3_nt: TGCGCCAGCAGCTTGGGGGTCGCAGATACGCAGTATTTT
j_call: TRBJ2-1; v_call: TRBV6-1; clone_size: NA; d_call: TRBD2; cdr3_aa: CASSPGGNEQFF; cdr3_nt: TGTGCCAGCAGCCCGGGGGGGAATGAGCAGTTCTTC
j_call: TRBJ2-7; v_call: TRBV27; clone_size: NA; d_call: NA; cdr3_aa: CASSLRPEYSYEQYF; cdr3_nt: TGTGCCAGCAGTTTAAGGCCTGAATACTCCTACGAGCAGTACTTC
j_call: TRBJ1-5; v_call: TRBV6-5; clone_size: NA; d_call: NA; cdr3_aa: CASSRVGRNQPQHF; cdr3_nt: TGTGCCAGCAGCCGGGTGGGGCGGAATCAGCCCCAGCATTTT